This T cell receptor beta chain was captured in a study of cytomegalovirus exposure and HLA in healthy donors. Study-wide points: Cytomegalovirus-associated TCR beta chains were listed, numbering roughly 150.

PCR used 60 Vbeta primers and 13 Jbeta primers. This table comes from immunoSEQ multiplex PCR, and its TCRdb copy is limited to in-frame clones, with some not included. This table lists roughly 62,000 clones. The CDR3 extends over 15 amino acids. The germline V and J ends were trimmed by 6 bases and 5 bases, with 17 bases remaining between them. CDR1 and CDR2 from the germline V gene are SNHLY and FYNNEI. To note about this clone: Its antigen is still unknown.

The chain joins TRBV2 to TRBJ2-1; D is possibly TRBD2 (5 bases). This TCR came from a male donor in good health and CMV-seronegative. The material sequenced was PBMCs. CDR3 region: CASSEGPSPDNEQFF. DNA for the CDR3: TGTGCCAGCAGCGAGGGCCCTAGCCCCGACAATGAGCAGTTCTTC.